Below, 31 T cell receptor beta chains from the same sample are listed, as sequenced in a study of blood T cell repertoires in COVID-19. Sequenced by immunoSEQ multiplex PCR; TCRdb stores in-frame clones only, minus some. Here the sample spans 300,000 to 400,000 clones, around 90% being singletons. The sequencing sample was made of peripheral blood. These receptors were obtained from a young man with COVID-19, enrolled during active disease.

The V and J genes are TRBV4-1 and TRBJ2-3; 11 bases line up with TRBD1. The CDR3 is 15 amino acids. Germline V gene lookup returns CDR1 MGHRA and CDR2 YSYEKL. Trimming took 3 bases from V and 4 from J; bases not matched to a gene: 3. CDR3 residues: CASSQDRGLADTQYF. CDR3 DNA: TGCGCCAGCAGCCAGGACAGGGGGCTGGCAGATACGCAGTATTTT.

The CDR3 sequence: CASSPQGTVVNEQFF. The CDR3 DNA follows: TGTGCCAGCAGCCCTCAGGGTACGGTTGTCAATGAGCAGTTCTTC. The chain has TRBV5-4 and TRBJ2-1; TRBD1 is a possible D gene (5 bases). The ends were cut back, 4 bases at V and 6 bases at J, with 17 bases in the middle. The CDR3 is made up of 15 amino acids. CDR1 is SGHNT, CDR2 YYREEE, per germline (reference sequence).

This chain joins TRBV19 and TRBJ2-2; 14 bases fit TRBD2. Per the germline V gene, CDR1 is LNHDA and CDR2 is SQIVND (reference sequence). This CDR3 spans 16 amino acids. V shed 7 bases, J shed 7 bases, and the junction held 8 bases outside the gene matches. CDR3 nucleotides: TGTGCCAGTATCAAAGGGACTAGCGGGAGCAGCGGGGAGCTGTTTTTT. It translates to CASIKGTSGSSGELFF.

The V call is TRBV7-2, the J call TRBJ1-4, with D unclear. Germline values: CDR1 SGHTA, CDR2 FQGNSA. The V end was cut by 1 base, the J end by 6 bases, with 6 bases between. The CDR3 runs 13 residues. CDR3 DNA: TGTGCCAGCAGCTTAGGTCTATATGAAAAACTGTTTTTT. Translated, it gives CASSLGLYEKLFF.

This clone was counted a single time. The gene calls are TRBV20-1 and TRBJ1-1, with TRBD1 matching 7 bases. J was trimmed by 5 bases and V by 6 bases; bases with no gene match: 3. Germline V gene sequence: CDR1 DFQATT, CDR2 SNEGSKA (reference sequence). The CDR3 is 11 amino acids. CDR3 DNA: TGCAGTGCAACAGGGGAGACTGAAGCTTTCTTT. This encodes CSATGETEAFF.

This clone was seen once. Here the CDR3 DNA reads TGTGCCAGTAGTTACGGGACAGGCGATGTCTACGAGCAGTACTTC. Translating gives CASSYGTGDVYEQYF. The gene calls are TRBV19 and TRBJ2-7; TRBD1 matches 8 bases. CDR1 is LNHDA and CDR2 is SQIVND in the germline V gene (reference sequence). This CDR3 has 15 residues. With 5 bases clipped from V and 3 bases from J, the junction kept 9 bases outside the gene matches.

This rearrangement joins TRBV6-5 to TRBJ1-6; 9 bases are shared with TRBD1. CDR3 size: 13 residues. The V and J ends lost 6 bases and 7 bases, in that order; junction bases with no gene match: 1. Germline CDR1 is MNHEY and CDR2 is SVGAGI. Here the CDR3 reads CASRGQGNSPLHF. The CDR3 DNA is TGTGCCAGCAGGGGACAGGGAAATTCACCCCTCCACTTT.

The genes are TRBV19 and TRBJ2-1; 8 bases fit TRBD1. This CDR3 comprises 15 residues. V trimming: 4 bases; J trimming: 8 bases; junction bases outside the gene matches: 10. The germline V gene encodes CDR1 LNHDA and CDR2 SQIVND (reference sequence). Written as DNA, the CDR3 is TGTGCCAGTAGTACGCGGACAGGGAGTTTATATGAGCAGTTCTTC. Translated: CASSTRTGSLYEQFF.

The rearrangement links TRBV27 to TRBJ2-7; TRBD2 aligns across 8 bases. The V gene end was trimmed by 3 bases and the J gene end by 3 bases; junction bases not matched to a gene: 7. This CDR3 has 15 residues. The germline V gene has CDR1 MNHEY and CDR2 SMNVEV (reference sequence). This CDR3 reads CASSFGGESVYEQYF. In DNA form, the CDR3 reads TGTGCCAGCAGTTTCGGGGGGGAATCGGTCTACGAGCAGTACTTC.

The J gene is TRBJ1-5, the V gene TRBV18, with D unresolved. V dropped 1 base and J dropped 4 bases, with 5 bases sitting between them. The CDR3 spans 13 residues. From germline, CDR1 is KGHSH and CDR2 LQKENI. The CDR3 DNA follows: TGTGCCAGCTCACCACAGGAGAATCAGCCCCAGCATTTT. Protein product: CASSPQENQPQHF.

V and J are TRBV12-3 or TRBV12-4 and TRBJ1-1; the D gene is possibly TRBD1 (5 bases). With 7 bases removed from V and 1 base from J, the gap between germline ends came to 10 bases. The CDR3 is 13 residues long. The CDR3 sequence: CASTLGQNTEAFF. DNA of the CDR3: TGTGCCAGCACCCTCGGACAGAACACTGAAGCTTTCTTT.

The chain has TRBV21-1 and TRBJ2-4; TRBD2, the D gene given by the table, was not confirmed from the DNA. TRBV21-1 is tagged as a pseudogene. The CDR3 has 13 amino acids. CDR3 protein: CASRDSSKNIQYF. The CDR3 DNA follows: TGTGCCAGCAGGGACTCCTCTAAAAACATTCAGTACTTC.

The chain employs TRBV7-2 and TRBJ2-3; no definite D call. The germline CDR1 and CDR2 sequences are SGHTA and FQGNSA. V dropped 5 bases and J dropped 8 bases, with 14 bases sitting between them. This CDR3 is built from 13 residues. The CDR3 DNA reads as TGTGCCAGCAGCCCATCCGGGTTGGGTACGCAGTATTTT. Translation: CASSPSGLGTQYF.

The chain uses TRBV4-1 and TRBJ1-4; no firm D call. The CDR3 length is 15 residues. Trimming cost V 0 bases and J 7 bases, with 12 bases left between them. Germline V lookup: CDR1 MGHRA, CDR2 YSYEKL. The CDR3 DNA reads TGCGCCAGCAGCCAAGAGAGGGCTCGGGGTGAAAAACTGTTTTTT. This translates into CASSQERARGEKLFF.

As regards this clone: One end of the junction fails to match germline, which may point to a read error. CDR3 nucleotides: TGTGCCAGCACCTTGGACTACTACAATGAGCAGTTCTTC. Translating gives CASTLDYYNEQFF. The chain joins TRBV5-4 to TRBJ2-1; perhaps TRBD2 as D (6 bases). CDR1 is SGHNT, CDR2 YYREEE, per germline (reference sequence). The CDR3 is 13 residues long.

This clone was recorded once. V usage is TRBV11-3 and J usage is TRBJ2-5; a possible D gene is TRBD2 (5 bases). V lost 0 bases, J lost 8 bases, and 10 bases lay in between. Germline V lookup: CDR1 SGHNT, CDR2 YENEEA. The CDR3 runs to 13 residues. CDR3: CASSLERAATQYF. CDR3 coding DNA: TGTGCCAGCAGCTTAGAGCGGGCCGCTACCCAGTACTTC. The variable domain in full, completed from reference TRBV11-3 and TRBJ2-5, reads EAGVVQSPRYKIIEKKQPVAFWCNPISGHNTLYWYLQNLGQGPELLIRYENEEAVDDSQLPKDRFSAERLKGVDSTLKIQPAELGDSAVYLCASSLERAATQYFGPGTRLLVL.

This chain joins TRBV6-5 and TRBJ2-7; perhaps TRBD2 as D (6 bases). The germline V gene has CDR1 MNHEY and CDR2 SVGAGI. This CDR3 has 13 residues. V lost 6 bases to trimming and J lost 2 bases, with 11 bases between them. As DNA, the CDR3 is TGTGCCAGCAGCCGGGAGTCCCCCTACGAGCAGTACTTC. Encoded protein: CASSRESPYEQYF.

The gene calls are TRBV20-1 and TRBJ1-3; no clear D gene. The CDR3 covers 15 residues. Trimming cost V 3 bases and J 0 bases, with 12 bases left between them. CDR1 and CDR2 from the germline V gene are DFQATT and SNEGSKA (reference sequence). The CDR3 protein is CSASPTDHSGNTIYF. The CDR3 nucleotides are TGCAGTGCTAGTCCCACAGACCACTCTGGAAACACCATATATTTT.

The chain recombines TRBV29-1 with TRBJ2-2; D possibly corresponds to TRBD2 (6 bases). The CDR3 has 13 residues. V lost 4 bases and J lost 4, with 10 bases in between. The germline gives CDR1 SQVTM, CDR2 ANQGSEA. CDR3 sequence (DNA): TGCAGCGTTGTGGGGGGATTCACCGGGGAGCTGTTTTTT. Amino acids: CSVVGGFTGELFF.

This rearrangement joins TRBV29-1 to TRBJ2-1, with D possibly TRBD2 on 7 matching bases. Trimming shortened V by 0 bases and J by 7 bases, and 19 bases separated the two germline ends. The CDR3 spans 16 residues. CDR1 and CDR2 (germline): SQVTM, ANQGSEA. The CDR3 bases are TGCAGCGTTGAAGACAGAAGTGCAGGGAGGGGGAATGAGCAGTTCTTC. It codes for CSVEDRSAGRGNEQFF.

The CDR3 nucleotides read TGTGCCAGCAGCTTGGAACCAGGGTCGATTAATGGCTACACCTTC. Translating gives CASSLEPGSINGYTF. J is TRBJ1-2 and V is TRBV5-4, with a possible D match to TRBD1 (5 bases). Germline loops: CDR1 SGHNT, CDR2 YYREEE (reference sequence). Trimming removed 0 bases at V and 6 bases at J, with 15 bases between. This CDR3 region has 15 residues.

This sequence joins TRBV2 and TRBJ1-1; the D is unclear. V dropped 2 bases and J dropped 1 base, with 8 bases sitting between them. The CDR3 runs 14 residues. Germline CDR1 reads SNHLY; CDR2 reads FYNNEI. The CDR3 coding sequence is TGTGCCAGCAGTGAAAGCCCATGGAACACTGAAGCTTTCTTT. Translated, it gives CASSESPWNTEAFF.

The rearrangement uses TRBV19 and TRBJ2-5; D not resolved. V was clipped by 2 bases and J by 5 bases, with 21 bases between them. Germline values: CDR1 LNHDA, CDR2 SQIVND (reference sequence). The CDR3 sequence is 17 residues long. This CDR3 reads CASSISSHTLKAETQYF. The CDR3 nucleotides are TGTGCCAGTAGTATATCCTCGCATACACTAAAGGCGGAGACCCAGTACTTC.

The genes are TRBV14 and TRBJ1-1; TRBD1 aligns across 10 bases. The CDR3 runs to 17 residues. Per germline, CDR1 SGHDN and CDR2 FVKESK. The V segment lost 4 bases and the J segment 4 bases; nucleotides outside the gene matches: 12. This chain's CDR3 is CASSPNPGTGVFTEAFF. As DNA, the CDR3 is TGTGCCAGCAGCCCGAACCCGGGGACAGGGGTTTTCACTGAAGCTTTCTTT.

CDR3 sequence reads: CASSPLAGVYNEQFF. CDR3 sequence (DNA): TGTGCCAGCAGTCCCCTAGCGGGAGTTTACAATGAGCAGTTCTTC. This chain connects TRBV27 to TRBJ2-1; 10 bases map to TRBD2. The CDR3 spans 15 residues. CDR1 is MNHEY, CDR2 SMNVEV, per germline (reference sequence). After removal of 5 bases from V and 4 bases from J, the junction contained 5 bases not matched to a gene.

The V gene is TRBV28, the J gene TRBJ1-2, with no clear D. The germline V and J ends were trimmed by 7 bases and 8 bases, with 17 bases remaining between them. Per the germline V gene, CDR1 is MDHEN and CDR2 is SYDVKM. The CDR3 runs 13 residues. The CDR3 here is CASNRGRYGGYTF. DNA for the CDR3: TGTGCCAGCAATAGAGGGCGTTACGGCGGCTACACCTTC.

This clone was found a few times. The V and J genes are TRBV2 and TRBJ1-5; D is unclear. Trimming pared 4 bases from V and 5 bases from J, leaving 12 bases between. This CDR3 has 14 amino acids. CDR1 SNHLY and CDR2 FYNNEI come from the germline V gene. For the CDR3, the DNA is TGTGCCAGCAGTGCCCGTAGAGTGGATCAGCCCCAGCATTTT. Translated: CASSARRVDQPQHF.

The chain combines TRBV6-2 or TRBV6-3 with TRBJ2-1; weak D call: TRBD1 (5 bases). The germline CDR1 and CDR2 sequences are MNHEY and SVGEGT. Trimming cost V 2 bases and J 6 bases, with 17 bases left between them. The CDR3 consists of 16 residues. In DNA, the CDR3 is TGTGCCAGCAGTTACCTATTCACTCCCCAGGGCAATGAGCAGTTCTTC. Protein sequence: CASSYLFTPQGNEQFF.

V gene TRBV5-8 combines with J gene TRBJ2-5, with D possibly being TRBD2 (6 bases). Trimming took off 4 bases at V and 5 bases at J, with 12 bases between the two ends. CDR1 and CDR2 from the germline V gene are SGHTS and YDEGEE. The CDR3 totals 13 residues. CDR3 sequence (DNA): TGTGCCAGCAGCCCGGAGGAGGGCGAGACCCAGTACTTC. It codes for CASSPEEGETQYF.

As regards this clone: Other DNA sequences in this specimen translate into the identical CDR3. The CDR3 DNA sequence: TGCGCCAGCAGCTTGGGAGGTTCAACTAATGAAAAACTGTTTTTT. It codes for CASSLGGSTNEKLFF. The chain is built from TRBV5-1 and TRBJ1-4; D is uncertain. CDR1 and CDR2 from the germline V gene are SGHRS and YFSETQ. The CDR3 is 15 amino acids. Trimming pared 0 bases from V and 0 bases from J, leaving 6 bases between.

The gene calls are TRBV18 and TRBJ1-6; unclear D gene. The CDR3 runs to 15 residues. The germline CDR1 and CDR2 sequences are KGHSH and LQKENI. V was trimmed by 4 bases and J by 5 bases, leaving 12 bases between them. CDR3: CASSRSGINNSPLHF. CDR3 DNA sequence: TGTGCCAGCTCACGTTCGGGGATCAATAATTCACCCCTCCACTTT.